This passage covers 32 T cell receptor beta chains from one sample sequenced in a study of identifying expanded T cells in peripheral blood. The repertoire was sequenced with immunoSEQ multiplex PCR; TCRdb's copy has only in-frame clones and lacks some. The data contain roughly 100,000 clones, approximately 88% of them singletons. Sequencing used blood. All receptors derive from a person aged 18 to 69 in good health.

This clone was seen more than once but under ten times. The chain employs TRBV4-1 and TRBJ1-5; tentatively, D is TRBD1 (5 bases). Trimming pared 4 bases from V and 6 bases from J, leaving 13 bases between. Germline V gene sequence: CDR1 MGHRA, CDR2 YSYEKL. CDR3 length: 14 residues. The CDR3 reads CASSPPGWVQPQHF. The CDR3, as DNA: TGCGCCAGCAGCCCTCCAGGGTGGGTTCAGCCCCAGCATTTT.

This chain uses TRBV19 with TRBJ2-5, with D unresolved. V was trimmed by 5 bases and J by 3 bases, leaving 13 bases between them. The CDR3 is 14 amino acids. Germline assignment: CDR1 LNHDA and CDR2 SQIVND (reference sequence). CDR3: CASSRSGWEETQYF. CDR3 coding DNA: TGTGCCAGTAGTCGTTCGGGCTGGGAAGAGACCCAGTACTTC. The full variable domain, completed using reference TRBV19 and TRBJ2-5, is DGGITQSPKYLFRKEGQNVTLSCEQNLNHDAMYWYRQDPGQGLRLIYYSQIVNDFQKGDIAEGYSVSREKKESFPLTVTSAQKNPTAFYLCASSRSGWEETQYFGPGTRLLVL.

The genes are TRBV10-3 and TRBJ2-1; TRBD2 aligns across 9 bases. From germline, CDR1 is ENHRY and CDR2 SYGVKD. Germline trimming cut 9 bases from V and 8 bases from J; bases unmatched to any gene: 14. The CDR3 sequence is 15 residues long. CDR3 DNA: TGTGCCATAACCTCTAGCGGGGCTACTACCGATGAGCAGTTCTTC. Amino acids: CAITSSGATTDEQFF.

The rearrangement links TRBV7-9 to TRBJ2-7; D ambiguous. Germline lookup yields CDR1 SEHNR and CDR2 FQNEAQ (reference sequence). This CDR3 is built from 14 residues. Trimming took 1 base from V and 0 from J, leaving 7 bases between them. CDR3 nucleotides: TGTGCCAGCAGCTTAGACAAAGGCTCCTACGAGCAGTACTTC. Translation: CASSLDKGSYEQYF.

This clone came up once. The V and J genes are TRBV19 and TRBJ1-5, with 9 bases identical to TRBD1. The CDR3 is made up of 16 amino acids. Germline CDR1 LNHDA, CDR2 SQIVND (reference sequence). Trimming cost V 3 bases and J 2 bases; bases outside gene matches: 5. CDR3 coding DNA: TGTGCCAGTAGTATCGGGCGGGACAGGGGCAATCAGCCCCAGCATTTT. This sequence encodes CASSIGRDRGNQPQHF.

The DNA for the CDR3 is TGTGCCAGCAGCGACCCCTCAGGAGAGGGGACAGATACGCAGTATTTT. This gives the protein CASSDPSGEGTDTQYF. V gene TRBV2 combines with J gene TRBJ2-3; D is possibly TRBD1 or TRBD2 (5 bases each). The CDR3 runs to 16 residues. Trimming took 6 bases from V and 3 from J, leaving 19 bases between them. Per germline, CDR1 SNHLY and CDR2 FYNNEI.

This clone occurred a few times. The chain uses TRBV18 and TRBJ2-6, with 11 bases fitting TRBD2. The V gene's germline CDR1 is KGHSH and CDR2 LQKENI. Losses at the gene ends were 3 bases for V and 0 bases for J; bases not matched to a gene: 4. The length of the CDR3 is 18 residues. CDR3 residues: CASSPSSGRSSGANVLTF. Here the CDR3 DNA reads TGTGCCAGCTCACCTTCTAGCGGGAGGAGCTCTGGGGCCAACGTCCTGACTTTC.

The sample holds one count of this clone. CDR3 in amino acids: CSADKGYTF. The CDR3 DNA follows: TGCAGTGCTGATAAGGGCTACACCTTC. The chain links TRBV20-1 to TRBJ1-2; no clear D. The CDR3 is made up of 9 amino acids. Looked up from germline, CDR1 is DFQATT and CDR2 is SNEGSKA (reference sequence). V lost 5 bases and J lost 8, with 6 bases in between.

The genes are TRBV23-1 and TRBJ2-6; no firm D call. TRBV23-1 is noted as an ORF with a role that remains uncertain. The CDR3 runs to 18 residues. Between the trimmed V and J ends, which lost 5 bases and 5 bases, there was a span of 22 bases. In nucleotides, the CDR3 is TGCGCCAGCAGTTTAGCACGTACGCAACAAAGTCGGGCCAACGTCCTGACTTTC. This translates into CASSLARTQQSRANVLTF.

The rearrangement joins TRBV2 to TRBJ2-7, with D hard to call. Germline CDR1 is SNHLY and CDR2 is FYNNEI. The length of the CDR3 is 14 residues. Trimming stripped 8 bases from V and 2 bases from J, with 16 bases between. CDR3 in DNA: TGTGCCAGCGCCATAAGTAAAAAACCCTACGAGCAGTACTTC. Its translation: CASAISKKPYEQYF. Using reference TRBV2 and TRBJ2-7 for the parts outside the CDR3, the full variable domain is EPEVTQTPSHQVTQMGQEVILRCVPISNHLYFYWYRQILGQKVEFLVSFYNNEISEKSEIFDDQFSVERPDGSNFTLKIRSTKLEDSAMYFCASAISKKPYEQYFGPGTRLTVT.

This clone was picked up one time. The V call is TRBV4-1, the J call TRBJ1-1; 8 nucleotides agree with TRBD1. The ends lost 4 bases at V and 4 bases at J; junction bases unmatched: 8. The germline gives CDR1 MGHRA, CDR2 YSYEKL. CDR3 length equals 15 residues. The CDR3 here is CASSPGQGRVTEAFF. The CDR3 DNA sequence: TGCGCCAGCAGCCCCGGACAGGGAAGGGTCACTGAAGCTTTCTTT.

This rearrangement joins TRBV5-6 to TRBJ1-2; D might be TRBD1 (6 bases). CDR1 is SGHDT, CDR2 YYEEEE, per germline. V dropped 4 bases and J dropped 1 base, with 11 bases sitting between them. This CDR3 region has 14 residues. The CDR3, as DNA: TGTGCCAGCAGCCCAGGGGTTGGTAACTATGGCTACACCTTC. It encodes CASSPGVGNYGYTF.

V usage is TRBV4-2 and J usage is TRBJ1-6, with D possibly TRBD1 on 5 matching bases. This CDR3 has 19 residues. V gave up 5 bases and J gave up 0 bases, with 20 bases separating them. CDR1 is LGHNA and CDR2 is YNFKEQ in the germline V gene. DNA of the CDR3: TGTGCCAGCAGCGTACTACGGGGCCTTTTGGGCTCCTATAATTCACCCCTCCACTTT. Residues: CASSVLRGLLGSYNSPLHF.

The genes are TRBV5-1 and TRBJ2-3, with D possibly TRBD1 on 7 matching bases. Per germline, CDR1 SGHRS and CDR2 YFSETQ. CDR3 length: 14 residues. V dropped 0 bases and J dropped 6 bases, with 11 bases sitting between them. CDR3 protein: CASSLGSGGDTQYF. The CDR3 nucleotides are TGCGCCAGCAGCTTGGGATCAGGGGGGGATACGCAGTATTTT.

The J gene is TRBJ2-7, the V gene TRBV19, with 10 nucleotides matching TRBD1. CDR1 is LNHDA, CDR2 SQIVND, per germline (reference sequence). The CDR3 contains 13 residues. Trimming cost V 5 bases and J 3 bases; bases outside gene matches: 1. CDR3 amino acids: CASSGDRGYEQYF. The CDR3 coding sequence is TGTGCCAGTAGTGGGGACAGGGGCTACGAGCAGTACTTC.

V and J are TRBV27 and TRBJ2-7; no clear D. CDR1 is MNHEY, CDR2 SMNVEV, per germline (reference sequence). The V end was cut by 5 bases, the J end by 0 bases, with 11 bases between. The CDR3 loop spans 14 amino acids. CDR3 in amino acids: CASSMTVTSYEQYF. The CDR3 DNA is TGTGCCAGCAGTATGACGGTGACCTCCTACGAGCAGTACTTC.

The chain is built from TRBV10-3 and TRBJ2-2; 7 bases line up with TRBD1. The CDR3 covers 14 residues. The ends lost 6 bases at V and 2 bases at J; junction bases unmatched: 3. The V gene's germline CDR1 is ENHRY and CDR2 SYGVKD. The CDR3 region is CAIRGQPNTGELFF. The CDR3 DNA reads TGTGCCATCAGGGGACAGCCCAACACCGGGGAGCTGTTTTTT.

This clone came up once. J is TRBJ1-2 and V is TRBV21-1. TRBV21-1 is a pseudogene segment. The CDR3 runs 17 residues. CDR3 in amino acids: CASSDPRIGPSLTGYTF. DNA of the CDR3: TGTGCCAGCAGCGACCCGCGAATCGGACCGAGCTTGACTGGCTACACCTTC.

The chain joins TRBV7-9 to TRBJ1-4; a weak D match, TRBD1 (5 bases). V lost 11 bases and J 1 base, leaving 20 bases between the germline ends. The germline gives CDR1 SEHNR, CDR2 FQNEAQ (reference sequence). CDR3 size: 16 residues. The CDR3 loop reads CASRGLHKGTNEKLFF. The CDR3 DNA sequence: TGTGCCTCCCGGGGACTTCACAAAGGAACTAATGAAAAACTGTTTTTT.

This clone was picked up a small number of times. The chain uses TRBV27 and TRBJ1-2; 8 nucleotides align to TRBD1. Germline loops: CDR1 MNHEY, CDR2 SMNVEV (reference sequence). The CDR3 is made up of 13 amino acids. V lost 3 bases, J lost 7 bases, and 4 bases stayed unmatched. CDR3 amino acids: CASSFNRGGGYTF. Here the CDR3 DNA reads TGTGCCAGCAGTTTTAACAGGGGGGGTGGCTACACCTTC.

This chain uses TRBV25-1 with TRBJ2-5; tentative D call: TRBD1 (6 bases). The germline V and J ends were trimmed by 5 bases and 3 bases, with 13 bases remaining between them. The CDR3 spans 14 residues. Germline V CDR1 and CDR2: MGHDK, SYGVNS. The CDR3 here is CASSSPRGEETQYF. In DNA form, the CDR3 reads TGTGCCAGCAGTAGTCCCAGGGGTGAAGAGACCCAGTACTTC.

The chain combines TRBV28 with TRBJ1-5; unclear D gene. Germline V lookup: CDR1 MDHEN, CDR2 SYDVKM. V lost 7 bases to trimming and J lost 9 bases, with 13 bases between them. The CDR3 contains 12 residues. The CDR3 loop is CASTSGQRPQHF. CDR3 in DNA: TGTGCCAGCACATCCGGCCAAAGGCCCCAGCATTTT.

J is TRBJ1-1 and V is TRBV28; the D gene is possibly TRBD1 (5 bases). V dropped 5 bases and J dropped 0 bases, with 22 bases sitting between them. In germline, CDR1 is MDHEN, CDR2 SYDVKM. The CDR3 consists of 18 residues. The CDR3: CASSPREFVGTMNTEAFF. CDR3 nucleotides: TGTGCCAGCAGTCCTCGGGAGTTCGTCGGGACGATGAACACTGAAGCTTTCTTT.

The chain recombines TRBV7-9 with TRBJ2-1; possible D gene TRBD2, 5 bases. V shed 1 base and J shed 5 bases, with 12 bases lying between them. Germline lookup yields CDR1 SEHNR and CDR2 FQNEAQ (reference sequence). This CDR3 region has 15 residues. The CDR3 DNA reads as TGTGCCAGCAGCTTAGAATGGCGGGCCGACAATGAGCAGTTCTTC. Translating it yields CASSLEWRADNEQFF. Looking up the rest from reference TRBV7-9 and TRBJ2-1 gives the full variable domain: DTGVSQNPRHKITKRGQNVTFRCDPISEHNRLYWYRQTLGQGPEFLTYFQNEAQLEKSRLLSDRFSAERPKGSFSTLEIQRTEQGDSAMYLCASSLEWRADNEQFFGPGTRLTVL.

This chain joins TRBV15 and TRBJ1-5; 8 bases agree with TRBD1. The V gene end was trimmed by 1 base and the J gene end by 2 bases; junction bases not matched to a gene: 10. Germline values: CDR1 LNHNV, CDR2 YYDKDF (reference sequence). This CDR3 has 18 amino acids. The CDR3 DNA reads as TGTGCCACCAGCAGAGCCCCAGGACAGGGCGTGCGCAATCAGCCCCAGCATTTT. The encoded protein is CATSRAPGQGVRNQPQHF. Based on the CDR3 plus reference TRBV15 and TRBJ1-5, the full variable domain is DAMVIQNPRYQVTQFGKPVTLSCSQTLNHNVMYWYQQKSSQAPKLLFHYYDKDFNNEADTPDNFQSRRPNTSFCFLDIRSPGLGDTAMYLCATSRAPGQGVRNQPQHFGDGTRLSIL.

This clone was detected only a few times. DNA for the CDR3: TGTGCCTGGAGTCGCGGGGGGGCTAGAGATGAGCAGTTCTTC. Amino acids: CAWSRGGARDEQFF. The V call is TRBV30, the J call TRBJ2-1, with 9 positions matching TRBD2. Germline V gene lookup returns CDR1 GTSNPN and CDR2 SVGIG (reference sequence). This CDR3 is built from 14 residues. Trimming cost V 2 bases and J 8 bases; bases outside gene matches: 7. Full variable domain (missing parts from reference TRBV30 and TRBJ2-1): SQTIHQWPATLVQPVGSPLSLECTVEGTSNPNLYWYRQAAGRGLQLLFYSVGIGQISSEVPQNLSASRPQDRQFILSSKKLLLSDSGFYLCAWSRGGARDEQFFGPGTRLTVL.

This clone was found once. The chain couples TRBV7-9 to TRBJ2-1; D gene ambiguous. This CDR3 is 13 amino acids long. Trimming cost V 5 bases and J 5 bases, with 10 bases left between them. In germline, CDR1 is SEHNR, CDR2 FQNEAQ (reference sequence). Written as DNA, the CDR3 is TGTGCCAGCAGCCTCCGCAGCGACAATGAGCAGTTCTTC. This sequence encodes CASSLRSDNEQFF.

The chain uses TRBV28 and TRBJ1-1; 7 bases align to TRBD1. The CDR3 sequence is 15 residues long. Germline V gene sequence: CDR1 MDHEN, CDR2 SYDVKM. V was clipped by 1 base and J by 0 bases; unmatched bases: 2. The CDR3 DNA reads TGTGCCAGCAGTTTATATGACAGGGTGAACACTGAAGCTTTCTTT. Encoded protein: CASSLYDRVNTEAFF.

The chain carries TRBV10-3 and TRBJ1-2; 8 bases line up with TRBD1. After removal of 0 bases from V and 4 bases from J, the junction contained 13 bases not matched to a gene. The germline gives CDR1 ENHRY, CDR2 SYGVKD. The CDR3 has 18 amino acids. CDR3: CAISESRVHLRGPYGYTF. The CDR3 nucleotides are TGTGCCATCAGTGAGTCGAGGGTTCACCTCAGGGGGCCCTATGGCTACACCTTC.

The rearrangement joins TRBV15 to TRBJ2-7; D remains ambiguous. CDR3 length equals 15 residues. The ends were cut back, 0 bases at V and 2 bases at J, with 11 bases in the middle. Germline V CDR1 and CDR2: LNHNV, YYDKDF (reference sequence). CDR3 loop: CATSRDQADPYEQYF. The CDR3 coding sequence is TGTGCCACCAGCAGAGATCAGGCCGACCCCTACGAGCAGTACTTC.

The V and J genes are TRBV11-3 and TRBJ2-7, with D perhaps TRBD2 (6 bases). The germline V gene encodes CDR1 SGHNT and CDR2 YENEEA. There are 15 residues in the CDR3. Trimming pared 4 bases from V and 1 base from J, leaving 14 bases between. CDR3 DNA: TGTGCCAGCAGCTCGGGGCGGGACCCGTCCTACGAGCAGTACTTC. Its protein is CASSSGRDPSYEQYF.

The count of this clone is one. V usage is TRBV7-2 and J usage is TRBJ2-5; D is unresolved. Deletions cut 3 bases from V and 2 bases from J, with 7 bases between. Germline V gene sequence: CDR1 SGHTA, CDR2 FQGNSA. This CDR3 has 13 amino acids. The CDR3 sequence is CASSFTFQETQYF. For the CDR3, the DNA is TGTGCCAGCAGCTTCACCTTTCAAGAGACCCAGTACTTC.